These 20 T cell receptor beta chains were sequenced from one sample in a study of blood T cell repertoires in COVID-19. Data came from immunoSEQ multiplex PCR; TCRdb stores just in-frame clones and leaves some out. The sample lists about 110,000 clones, over 65% occurring once. The sample was peripheral blood. The source of these receptors is an elderly woman with acute or convalescent COVID-19.

The V gene is TRBV5-8, the J gene TRBJ1-6; unclear D gene. The CDR3 covers 14 residues. Trimming removed 4 bases at V and 5 bases at J, with 10 bases between. In germline, CDR1 is SGHTS, CDR2 YDEGEE. The CDR3 DNA follows: TGTGCCAGCAGCCCCGACATGAATAATTCACCCCTCCACTTT. This gives the protein CASSPDMNNSPLHF.

The CDR3: CASSLNPGTGGEQYF. The CDR3 nucleotides read TGTGCCAGCAGTCTGAACCCCGGGACAGGGGGGGAGCAGTACTTC. The genes are TRBV28 and TRBJ2-7, with 11 bases identical to TRBD1. Germline CDR1 reads MDHEN; CDR2 reads SYDVKM. The CDR3 has 15 amino acids. The J segment lost 7 bases and the V segment lost 5 bases, leaving 10 bases of the junction unmatched.

The chain links TRBV29-1 to TRBJ1-5; D is possibly TRBD1 (6 bases). Trimming shortened V by 6 bases and J by 5 bases, and 14 bases separated the two germline ends. The length of the CDR3 is 13 residues. Germline CDR1 SQVTM, CDR2 ANQGSEA. The CDR3 protein is CSVKESGDQPQHF. In nucleotides, the CDR3 is TGCAGCGTCAAAGAGTCAGGGGATCAGCCCCAGCATTTT.

The chain links TRBV5-1 to TRBJ1-1; D is unclear. Trimming shortened V by 0 bases and J by 4 bases, and 13 bases separated the two germline ends. CDR1 and CDR2 from the germline V gene are SGHRS and YFSETQ. This CDR3 is 15 amino acids long. CDR3 residues: CASSLVPGTLTEAFF. The CDR3 bases are TGCGCCAGCAGCTTGGTGCCAGGCACTCTCACTGAAGCTTTCTTT.

The V call is TRBV6-2 or TRBV6-3, the J call TRBJ1-5; D possibly corresponds to TRBD1 (6 bases). The germline CDR1 and CDR2 sequences are MNHEY and SVGEGT. This CDR3 spans 19 amino acids. The V end was cut by 1 base, the J end by 2 bases, with 21 bases between. CDR3 in amino acids: CASSYYIGPLQGRNQPQHF. The CDR3 DNA reads as TGTGCCAGCAGTTACTACATAGGACCGTTACAGGGTCGCAATCAGCCCCAGCATTTT.

This chain links TRBV5-1 with TRBJ2-7; D possibly corresponds to TRBD2 (5 bases). The V end was cut by 1 base, the J end by 0 bases, with 8 bases between. Germline V gene sequence: CDR1 SGHRS, CDR2 YFSETQ. The CDR3 totals 14 residues. CDR3 sequence reads: CASSLTGSSYEQYF. Here the CDR3 DNA reads TGCGCCAGCAGCTTGACTGGGAGCTCCTACGAGCAGTACTTC.

With regard to this clone: The junction departs from germline at one end; a sequencing error may be responsible. Here the CDR3 DNA reads TGTGCTATCAGTGATTTGTGGGCGGGAGGGAATGAAGATACGCAGTATTTT. It is translated as CAISDLWAGGNEDTQYF. The V call is TRBV10-3, the J call TRBJ2-3; 9 bases align to TRBD2. CDR1 and CDR2 (germline): ENHRY, SYGVKD. The CDR3 is made up of 17 amino acids.

V usage is TRBV4-1 and J usage is TRBJ1-4; 10 positions match TRBD1. CDR3 length equals 16 residues. Germline V gene sequence: CDR1 MGHRA, CDR2 YSYEKL. V dropped 2 bases and J dropped 8; count of bases not matched to a gene: 8. CDR3 in DNA: TGCGCCAGCAGCCAATCCGACAGGGGGCGCGGAGAAAAACTGTTTTTT. As protein: CASSQSDRGRGEKLFF.

The chain uses TRBV11-2 and TRBJ2-5, with 9 bases that match TRBD1. Germline trimming cut 5 bases from V and 4 bases from J; bases unmatched to any gene: 8. Germline values: CDR1 SGHAT, CDR2 FQNNGV. The CDR3 consists of 15 residues. The CDR3 sequence: CASSRGQGKVETQYF. In DNA, the CDR3 is TGTGCCAGCAGCCGGGGACAGGGAAAAGTAGAGACCCAGTACTTC.

The chain uses TRBV9 and TRBJ2-3; TRBD2 matches at 9 bases. The CDR3 is 15 amino acids. CDR1 and CDR2 from the germline V gene are SGDLS and YYNGEE. Trimming cost V 3 bases and J 1 base; bases outside gene matches: 3. DNA for the CDR3: TGTGCCAGCAGCGCAAGACTAGCGGGCACAGATACGCAGTATTTT. Protein sequence: CASSARLAGTDTQYF.

The chain carries TRBV4-1 and TRBJ2-5; possibly TRBD2 for D (5 bases). Trimming stripped 2 bases from V and 1 base from J, with 11 bases between. The CDR3 has 15 residues. Germline values: CDR1 MGHRA, CDR2 YSYEKL. The CDR3 sequence: CASSQSGGSQETQYF. The CDR3, as DNA: TGCGCCAGCAGCCAAAGCGGCGGATCCCAAGAGACCCAGTACTTC.

The chain couples TRBV5-4 to TRBJ2-1; 8 bases map to TRBD1. The CDR3 has 15 residues. Germline values: CDR1 SGHNT, CDR2 YYREEE (reference sequence). The trim removed 4 bases at V and 1 base at J, leaving 4 bases unmatched. The CDR3 coding sequence is TGTGCCAGCAGCGACGGGACAGGTTCCTACAATGAGCAGTTCTTC. Translation: CASSDGTGSYNEQFF.

This clone has more than one count but fewer than ten. V usage is TRBV7-6 and J usage is TRBJ1-1; 9 bases are a match to TRBD1. The CDR3 is 16 amino acids. J was trimmed by 2 bases and V by 5 bases; bases with no gene match: 9. Looked up from germline, CDR1 is SGHVS and CDR2 is FNYEAQ. CDR3 nucleotides: TGTGCCAGCAGCCCCGGGGGACAGGGCTTAAACACTGAAGCTTTCTTT. This encodes CASSPGGQGLNTEAFF.

CDR3 coding DNA: TGTGCCAGCAGCCCTAGCGGGGTCAATCAGCCCCAGCATTTT. Its translation is CASSPSGVNQPQHF. The V and J genes are TRBV7-9 and TRBJ1-5, with no clear D. The CDR3 is 14 amino acids. The germline V gene encodes CDR1 SEHNR and CDR2 FQNEAQ (reference sequence). The germline V and J ends were trimmed by 5 bases and 3 bases, with 11 bases remaining between them.

The chain uses TRBV28 and TRBJ1-1, with D possibly being TRBD1 (6 bases). In germline, CDR1 is MDHEN, CDR2 SYDVKM. Trimming pared 4 bases from V and 0 bases from J, leaving 9 bases between. The CDR3 loop spans 14 amino acids. CDR3 DNA: TGTGCCAGCAGTTCGAGGGGGATGAACACTGAAGCTTTCTTT. This gives the protein CASSSRGMNTEAFF.

V gene TRBV29-1 combines with J gene TRBJ2-5; TRBD1 matches at 10 bases. Trimming took 7 bases from V and 7 from J; bases not matched to a gene: 9. CDR3 length: 13 residues. Germline V gene lookup returns CDR1 SQVTM and CDR2 ANQGSEA. CDR3 loop: CSGASGQGGTQYF. The CDR3 DNA follows: TGCAGCGGTGCTAGCGGACAGGGGGGGACCCAGTACTTC.

The chain has TRBV27 and TRBJ1-4, with D perhaps TRBD1 (5 bases). Deletions cut 4 bases from V and 7 bases from J, with 19 bases between. Germline CDR1 and CDR2: MNHEY and SMNVEV (reference sequence). CDR3 length equals 16 residues. CDR3 bases: TGTGCCAGCAGTTCCCCTGGGGCAGCCTTCCCTGAAAAACTGTTTTTT. Its protein is CASSSPGAAFPEKLFF.

The V gene is TRBV7-9, the J gene TRBJ1-3, with 7 bases lining up with TRBD1. The trim removed 6 bases at V and 0 bases at J, leaving 5 bases unmatched. The CDR3 loop spans 15 amino acids. The germline gives CDR1 SEHNR, CDR2 FQNEAQ (reference sequence). The CDR3 here is CASRGGQASGNTIYF. CDR3 coding DNA: TGTGCCAGCAGAGGTGGACAGGCCTCTGGAAACACCATATATTTT.

The chain joins TRBV3-1 (or the pseudogene TRBV3-2) to TRBJ2-1; 13 bases agree with TRBD2. This CDR3 is 18 amino acids long. Germline lookup yields CDR1 LGHDT and CDR2 YNNKEL (reference sequence). V lost 6 bases and J lost 0; bases outside the gene matches: 8. The CDR3 coding sequence is TGTGCCAGCAGACGGACTAGCGGGAGTACTATCTCCTACAATGAGCAGTTCTTC. Translated: CASRRTSGSTISYNEQFF.

The chain joins TRBV5-8 to TRBJ1-2, with D hard to call. The CDR3 runs to 14 residues. Trimming shortened V by 6 bases and J by 2 bases, and 14 bases separated the two germline ends. The germline V gene has CDR1 SGHTS and CDR2 YDEGEE. The CDR3 bases are TGTGCCAGCACCCGGAGTGGTGCAAACTATGGCTACACCTTC. This encodes CASTRSGANYGYTF.